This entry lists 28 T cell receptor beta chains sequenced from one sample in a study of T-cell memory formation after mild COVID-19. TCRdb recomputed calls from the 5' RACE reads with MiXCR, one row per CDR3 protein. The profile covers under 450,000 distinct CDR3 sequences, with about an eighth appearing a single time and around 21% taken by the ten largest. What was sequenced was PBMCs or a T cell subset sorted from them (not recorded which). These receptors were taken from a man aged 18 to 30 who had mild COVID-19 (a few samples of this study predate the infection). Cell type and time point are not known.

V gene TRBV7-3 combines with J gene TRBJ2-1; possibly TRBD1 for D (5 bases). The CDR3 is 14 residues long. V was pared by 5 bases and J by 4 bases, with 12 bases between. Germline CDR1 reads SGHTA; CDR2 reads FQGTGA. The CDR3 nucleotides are TGTGCCAGCAGCCCACTCCCAGGGTACAATGAGCAGTTCTTC. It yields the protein CASSPLPGYNEQFF.

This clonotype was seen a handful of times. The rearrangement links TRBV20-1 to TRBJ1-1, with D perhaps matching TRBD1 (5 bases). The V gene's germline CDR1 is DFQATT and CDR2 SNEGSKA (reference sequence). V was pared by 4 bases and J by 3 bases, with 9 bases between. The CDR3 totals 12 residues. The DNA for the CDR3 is TGCAGTGCTATTGGGGGTTACACTGAAGCTTTCTTT. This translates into CSAIGGYTEAFF.

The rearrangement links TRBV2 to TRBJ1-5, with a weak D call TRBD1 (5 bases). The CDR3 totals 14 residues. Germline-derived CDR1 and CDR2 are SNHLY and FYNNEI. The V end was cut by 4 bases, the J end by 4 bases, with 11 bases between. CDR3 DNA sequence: TGTGCCAGCAGTGTCGGCAGGGAGAATCAGCCCCAGCATTTT. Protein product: CASSVGRENQPQHF.

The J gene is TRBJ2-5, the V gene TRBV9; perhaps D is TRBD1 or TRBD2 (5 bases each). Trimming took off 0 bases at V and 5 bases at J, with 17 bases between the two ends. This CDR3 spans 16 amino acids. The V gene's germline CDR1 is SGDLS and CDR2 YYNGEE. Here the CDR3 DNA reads TGTGCCAGCAGCGTAGAGGGGACGGCCCTCGGGGAGACCCAGTACTTC. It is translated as CASSVEGTALGETQYF.

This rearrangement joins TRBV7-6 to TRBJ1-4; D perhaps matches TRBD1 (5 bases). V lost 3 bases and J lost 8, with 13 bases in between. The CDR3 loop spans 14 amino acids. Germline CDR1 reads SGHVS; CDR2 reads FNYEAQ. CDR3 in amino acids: CASSFREVGEKLFF. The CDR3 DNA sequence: TGTGCCAGCAGCTTCAGGGAAGTGGGGGAAAAACTGTTTTTT.

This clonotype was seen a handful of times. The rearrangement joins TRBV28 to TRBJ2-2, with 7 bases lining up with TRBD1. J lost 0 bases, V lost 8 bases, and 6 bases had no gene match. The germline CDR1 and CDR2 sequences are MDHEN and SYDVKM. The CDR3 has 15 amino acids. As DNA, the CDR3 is TGTGCCAGCGAGGACAGGTCGACGAACACCGGGGAGCTGTTTTTT. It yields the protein CASEDRSTNTGELFF.

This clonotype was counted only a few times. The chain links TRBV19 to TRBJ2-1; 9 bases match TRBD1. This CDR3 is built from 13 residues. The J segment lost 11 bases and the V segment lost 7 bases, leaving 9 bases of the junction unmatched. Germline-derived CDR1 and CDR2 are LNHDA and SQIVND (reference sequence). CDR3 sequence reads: CASTRDREGKQFF. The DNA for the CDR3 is TGTGCCAGTACCCGGGACAGGGAGGGTAAGCAGTTCTTC.

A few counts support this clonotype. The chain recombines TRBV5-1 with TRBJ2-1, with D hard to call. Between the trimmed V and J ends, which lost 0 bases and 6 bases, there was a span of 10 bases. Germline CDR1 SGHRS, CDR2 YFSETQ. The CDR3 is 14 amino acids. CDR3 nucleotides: TGCGCCAGCAGCTTGGACGAGCCTACCAATGAGCAGTTCTTC. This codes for CASSLDEPTNEQFF.

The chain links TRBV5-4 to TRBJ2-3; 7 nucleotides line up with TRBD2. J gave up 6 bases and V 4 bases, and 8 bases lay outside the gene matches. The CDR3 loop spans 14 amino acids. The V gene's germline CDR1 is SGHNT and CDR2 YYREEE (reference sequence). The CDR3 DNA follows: TGTGCCAGCAGCCCAGGACTAGGTGTGGATACGCAGTATTTT. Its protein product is CASSPGLGVDTQYF.

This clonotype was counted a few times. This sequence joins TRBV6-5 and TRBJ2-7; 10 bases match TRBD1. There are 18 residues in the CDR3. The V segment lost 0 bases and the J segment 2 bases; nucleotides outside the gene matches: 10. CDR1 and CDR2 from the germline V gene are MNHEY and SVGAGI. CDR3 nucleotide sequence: TGTGCCAGCAGTTACTCCCGGACAGGGGGTTGGGGTACCTACGAGCAGTACTTC. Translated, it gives CASSYSRTGGWGTYEQYF.

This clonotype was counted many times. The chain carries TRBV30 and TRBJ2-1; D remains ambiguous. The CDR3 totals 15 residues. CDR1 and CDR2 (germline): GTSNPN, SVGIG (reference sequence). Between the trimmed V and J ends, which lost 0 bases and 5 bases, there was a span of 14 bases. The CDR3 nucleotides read TGTGCCTGGAGTGTCGTGACGGACGAACACAATGAGCAGTTCTTC. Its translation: CAWSVVTDEHNEQFF.

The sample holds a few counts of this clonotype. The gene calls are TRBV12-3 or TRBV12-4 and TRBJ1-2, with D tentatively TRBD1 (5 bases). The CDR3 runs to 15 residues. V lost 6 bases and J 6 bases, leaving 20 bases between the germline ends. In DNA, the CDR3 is TGTGCCAGCAGCCGCGCAGGGCCCGAAAGAGATGGCTACACCTTC. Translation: CASSRAGPERDGYTF.

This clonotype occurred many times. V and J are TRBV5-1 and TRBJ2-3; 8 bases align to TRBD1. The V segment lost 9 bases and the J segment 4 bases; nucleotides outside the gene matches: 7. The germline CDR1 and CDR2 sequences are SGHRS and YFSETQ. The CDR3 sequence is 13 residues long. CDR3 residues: CATTGTGADTQYF. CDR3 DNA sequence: TGCGCCACCACTGGGACAGGAGCAGATACGCAGTATTTT. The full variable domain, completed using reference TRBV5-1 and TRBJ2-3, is KAGVTQTPRYLIKTRGQQVTLSCSPISGHRSVSWYQQTPGQGLQFLFEYFSETQRNKGNFPGRFSGRQFSNSRSEMNVSTLELGDSALYLCATTGTGADTQYFGPGTRLTVL.

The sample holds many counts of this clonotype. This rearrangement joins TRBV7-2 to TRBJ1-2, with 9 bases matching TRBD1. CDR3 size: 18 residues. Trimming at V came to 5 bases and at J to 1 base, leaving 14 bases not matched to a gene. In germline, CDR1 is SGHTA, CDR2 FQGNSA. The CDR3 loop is CASSRPRTGDLDNYGYTF. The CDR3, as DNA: TGTGCCAGCAGCCGACCGAGGACAGGGGACCTAGATAACTATGGCTACACCTTC.

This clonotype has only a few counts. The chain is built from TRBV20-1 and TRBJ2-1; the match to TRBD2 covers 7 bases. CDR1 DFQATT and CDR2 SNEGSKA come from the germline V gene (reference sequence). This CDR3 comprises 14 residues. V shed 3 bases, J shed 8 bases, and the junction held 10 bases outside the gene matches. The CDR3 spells CSASRPAGFDEQFF. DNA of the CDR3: TGCAGTGCTAGCCGCCCAGCGGGGTTTGATGAGCAGTTCTTC.

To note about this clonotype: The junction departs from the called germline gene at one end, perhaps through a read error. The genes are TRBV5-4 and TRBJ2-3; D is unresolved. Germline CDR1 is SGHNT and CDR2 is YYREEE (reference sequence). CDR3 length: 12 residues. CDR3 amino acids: CASSFWKDTQYF. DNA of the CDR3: TGTGCAAGCAGCTTCTGGAAGGATACGCAGTATTTT.

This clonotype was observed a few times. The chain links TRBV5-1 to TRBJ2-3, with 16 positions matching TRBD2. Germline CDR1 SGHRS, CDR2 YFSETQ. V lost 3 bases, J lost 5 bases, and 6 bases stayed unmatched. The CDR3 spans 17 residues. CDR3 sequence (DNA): TGCGCCAGCAGCTCCGGGACTAGCGGGGGGGCGTTAGATACGCAGTATTTT. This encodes CASSSGTSGGALDTQYF.

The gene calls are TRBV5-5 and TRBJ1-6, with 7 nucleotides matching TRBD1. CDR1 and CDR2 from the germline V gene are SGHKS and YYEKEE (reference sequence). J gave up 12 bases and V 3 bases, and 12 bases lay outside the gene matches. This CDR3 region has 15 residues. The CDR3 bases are TGTGCCAGCAGCTATACAGGGGCCCCTTACCAACCCCTCCACTTT. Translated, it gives CASSYTGAPYQPLHF.

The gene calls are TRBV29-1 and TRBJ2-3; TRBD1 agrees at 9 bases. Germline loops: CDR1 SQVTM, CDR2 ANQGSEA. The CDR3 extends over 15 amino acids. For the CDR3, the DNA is TGCCAGGTGGGACAGGGCCCGCAGCTCGCAGATACGCAGTATTTT. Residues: CQVGQGPQLADTQYF.

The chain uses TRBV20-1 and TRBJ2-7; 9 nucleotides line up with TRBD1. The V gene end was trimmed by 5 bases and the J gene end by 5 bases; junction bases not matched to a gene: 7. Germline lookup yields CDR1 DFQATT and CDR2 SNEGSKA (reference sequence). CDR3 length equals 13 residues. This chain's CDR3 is CSARDRDNHEQYF. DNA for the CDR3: TGCAGTGCTCGGGACAGGGACAACCACGAGCAGTACTTC.

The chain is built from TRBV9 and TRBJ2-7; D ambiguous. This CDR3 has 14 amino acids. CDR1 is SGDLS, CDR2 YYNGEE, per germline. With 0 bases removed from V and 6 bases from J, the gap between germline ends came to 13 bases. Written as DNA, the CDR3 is TGTGCCAGCAGCGTAGCATGGCGATTCTCCGAGCAGTACTTC. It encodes CASSVAWRFSEQYF.

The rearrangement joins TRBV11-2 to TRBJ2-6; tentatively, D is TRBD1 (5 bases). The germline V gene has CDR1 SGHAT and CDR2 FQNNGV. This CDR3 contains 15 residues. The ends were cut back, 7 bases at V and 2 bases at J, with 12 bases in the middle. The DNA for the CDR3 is TGTGCCAGCACCGCAGGGTCAACTGGGGCCAACGTCCTGACTTTC. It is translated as CASTAGSTGANVLTF.

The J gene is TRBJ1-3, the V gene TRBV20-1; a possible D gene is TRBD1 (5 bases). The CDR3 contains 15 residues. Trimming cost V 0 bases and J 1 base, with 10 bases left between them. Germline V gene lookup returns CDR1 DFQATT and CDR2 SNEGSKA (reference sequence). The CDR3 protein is CSARDPQGSGNTIYF. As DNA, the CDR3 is TGCAGTGCTAGAGATCCTCAGGGATCTGGAAACACCATATATTTT.

Here the CDR3 DNA reads TGCGCCAGCAGCCGGGACAGGGAGATCTCTGGGGCCAACGTCCTGACTTTC. It translates to CASSRDREISGANVLTF. The chain combines TRBV5-1 with TRBJ2-6; 9 bases align to TRBD1. The CDR3 is 17 residues long. The trim removed 4 bases at V and 0 bases at J, leaving 5 bases unmatched. Germline V CDR1 and CDR2: SGHRS, YFSETQ.

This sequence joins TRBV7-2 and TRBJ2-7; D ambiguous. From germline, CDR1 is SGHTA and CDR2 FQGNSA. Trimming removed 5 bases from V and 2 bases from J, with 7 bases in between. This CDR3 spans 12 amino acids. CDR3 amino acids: CASSPRPYEQYF. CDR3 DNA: TGTGCCAGCAGCCCCAGGCCCTACGAGCAGTACTTC.

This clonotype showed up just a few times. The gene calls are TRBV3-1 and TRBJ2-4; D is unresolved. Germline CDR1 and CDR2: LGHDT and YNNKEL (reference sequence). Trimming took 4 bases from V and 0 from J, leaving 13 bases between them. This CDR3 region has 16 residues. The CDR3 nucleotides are TGTGCCAGCAGCCGCACTCCGGAGTTAGCCAAAAACATTCAGTACTTC. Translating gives CASSRTPELAKNIQYF.

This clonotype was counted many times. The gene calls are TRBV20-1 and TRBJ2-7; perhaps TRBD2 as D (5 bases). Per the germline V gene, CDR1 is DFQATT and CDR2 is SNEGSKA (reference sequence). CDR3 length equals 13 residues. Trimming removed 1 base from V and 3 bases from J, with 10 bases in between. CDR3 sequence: CSARGNGVYEQYF. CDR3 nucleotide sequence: TGCAGTGCTAGAGGGAACGGGGTCTACGAGCAGTACTTC.

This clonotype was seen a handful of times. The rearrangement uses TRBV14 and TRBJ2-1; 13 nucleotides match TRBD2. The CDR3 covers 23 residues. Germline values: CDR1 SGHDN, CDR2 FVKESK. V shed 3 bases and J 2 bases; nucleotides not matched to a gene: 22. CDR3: CASSHHFVLESWTSGGTYNEQFF. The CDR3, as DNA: TGTGCCAGCAGCCATCATTTCGTCTTGGAAAGTTGGACTAGCGGGGGAACCTACAATGAGCAGTTCTTC.